These 24 T cell receptor beta chains came from one sample sequenced in a study of cytomegalovirus exposure and HLA in healthy donors. Primers for the PCR totalled 60 Vbeta and 13 Jbeta. Produced via immunoSEQ multiplex PCR; TCRdb's table is partial and in-frame only. The repertoire table contains about 46,000 clones. The sequenced sample was PBMCs. The receptors here all came from a woman in her thirties or forties in good health and CMV-seronegative.

The J gene is TRBJ2-6, the V gene TRBV2; D gene unclear. The CDR3 is 13 residues long. V dropped 9 bases and J dropped 4 bases, with 10 bases sitting between them. The V gene's germline CDR1 is SNHLY and CDR2 FYNNEI. As DNA, the CDR3 is TGTGCCAGTTCTGGGCCGGGGGCCAACGTCCTGACTTTC. It encodes CASSGPGANVLTF.

The rearrangement uses TRBV5-1 and TRBJ2-1; weak D call: TRBD2 (6 bases). The V and J ends lost 1 base and 0 bases respectively, with 14 bases between them. Germline-derived CDR1 and CDR2 are SGHRS and YFSETQ. The CDR3 has 17 amino acids. CDR3 nucleotide sequence: TGCGCCAGCAGCTTGTTTGGAGGGAGAGACTCCTACAATGAGCAGTTCTTC. This gives the protein CASSLFGGRDSYNEQFF.

The rearrangement links TRBV29-1 to TRBJ2-2, with D unresolved. This CDR3 is 13 amino acids long. Germline lookup yields CDR1 SQVTM and CDR2 ANQGSEA. Trimming shortened V by 4 bases and J by 2 bases, and 8 bases separated the two germline ends. The CDR3, as DNA: TGCAGCGTTGTGCAGTCTAACACCGGGGAGCTGTTTTTT. Amino acids: CSVVQSNTGELFF.

The V and J genes are TRBV18 and TRBJ1-3; tentatively, D is TRBD1 (6 bases). The CDR3 is 17 amino acids. The germline CDR1 and CDR2 sequences are KGHSH and LQKENI. The V gene lost 6 bases and the J gene lost 0 bases, with 18 bases spanning the gap. The CDR3 spells CASSRTSDSSSGNTIYF. The DNA of the CDR3 is TGTGCCAGCTCTCGAACCTCGGACAGTTCCTCTGGAAACACCATATATTTT.

The CDR3, as DNA: TGTGCCAGCAGTCCCCAGGGACTGATAGATATCGGGCAGTTCTTC. Translation: CASSPQGLIDIGQFF. The rearrangement uses TRBV28 and TRBJ2-1, with D perhaps matching TRBD2 (6 bases). The CDR3 totals 15 residues. Germline CDR1 MDHEN, CDR2 SYDVKM. Trimming stripped 5 bases from V and 12 bases from J, with 23 bases between.

This chain connects TRBV29-1 to TRBJ2-3; D unresolved. Germline V CDR1 and CDR2: SQVTM, ANQGSEA. The CDR3 covers 11 residues. Trimming pared 5 bases from V and 0 bases from J, leaving 3 bases between. CDR3 region: CSVSSTDTQYF. The DNA of the CDR3 is TGCAGCGTTTCTAGCACAGATACGCAGTATTTT.

The rearrangement joins TRBV11-2 to TRBJ2-7, with TRBD2 identical over 7 bases. The germline gives CDR1 SGHAT, CDR2 FQNNGV. CDR3 length: 16 residues. Losses at the gene ends were 1 base for V and 3 bases for J; bases not matched to a gene: 9. CDR3 in DNA: TGTGCCAGCAGCTTAGGGGCTAGCGGAATGGGCTACGAGCAGTACTTC. Its protein is CASSLGASGMGYEQYF. Full variable domain (outside the CDR3, taken from reference TRBV11-2 and TRBJ2-7): EAGVAQSPRYKIIEKRQSVAFWCNPISGHATLYWYQQILGQGPKLLIQFQNNGVVDDSQLPKDRFSAERLKGVDSTLKIQPAKLEDSAVYLCASSLGASGMGYEQYFGPGTRLTVT.

J is TRBJ2-2 and V is TRBV13; weak D call: TRBD2 (6 bases). Per germline, CDR1 PRHDT and CDR2 FYEKMQ (reference sequence). V dropped 7 bases and J dropped 6 bases, with 12 bases sitting between them. The length of the CDR3 is 13 residues. The CDR3 nucleotides are TGTGCCAGCACCACGGAGGGACCCGGGGAGCTGTTTTTT. Translated, it gives CASTTEGPGELFF.

V is TRBV4-2 and J is TRBJ2-5; D remains ambiguous. Germline loops: CDR1 LGHNA, CDR2 YNFKEQ. Trimming cost V 9 bases and J 5 bases, with 10 bases left between them. There are 11 residues in the CDR3. The CDR3 bases are TGTGCCAGAAGCGTCGGGGAGACCCAGTACTTC. Translation gives CARSVGETQYF.

The chain has TRBV9 and TRBJ2-2; 9 bases agree with TRBD2. J lost 2 bases, V lost 0 bases, and 17 bases had no gene match. Germline loops: CDR1 SGDLS, CDR2 YYNGEE. The CDR3 loop spans 21 amino acids. This chain's CDR3 is CASSVEKPQQTSGSNTGELFF. The CDR3, as DNA: TGTGCCAGCAGCGTAGAAAAGCCCCAACAGACTAGCGGAAGCAACACCGGGGAGCTGTTTTTT.

V usage is TRBV7-6 and J usage is TRBJ2-3, with 8 bases matching TRBD2. The trim removed 0 bases at V and 4 bases at J, leaving 6 bases unmatched. The CDR3 runs to 16 residues. CDR1 and CDR2 (germline): SGHVS, FNYEAQ. CDR3 region: CASSLAAGVQADTQYF. The CDR3 bases are TGTGCCAGCAGCTTAGCAGCGGGAGTTCAGGCAGATACGCAGTATTTT.

The chain is built from TRBV15 and TRBJ1-5, with TRBD1 matching 7 bases. The germline gives CDR1 LNHNV, CDR2 YYDKDF (reference sequence). The CDR3 contains 16 residues. Trimming removed 3 bases from V and 5 bases from J; junction bases left unmatched: 10. CDR3 sequence (DNA): TGTGCCACCAGCAGGATGAGAGGGGGCTTGGATCAGCCCCAGCATTTT. Translated, it gives CATSRMRGGLDQPQHF.

This rearrangement joins TRBV28 to TRBJ1-2; D uncertain. Germline CDR1 reads MDHEN; CDR2 reads SYDVKM. This CDR3 is 11 amino acids long. Trimming took 7 bases from V and 3 from J, leaving 6 bases between them. In DNA, the CDR3 is TGTGCCAGCACAGGCTACTATGGCTACACCTTC. Translation: CASTGYYGYTF.

The CDR3 region has the DNA TGTGCCAGCAGCTTACAAAAAACCGGGGAGCTGTTTTTT. The encoded protein is CASSLQKTGELFF. The genes are TRBV7-9 and TRBJ2-2; unclear D gene. From germline, CDR1 is SEHNR and CDR2 FQNEAQ (reference sequence). The CDR3 covers 13 residues. V dropped 2 bases and J dropped 5 bases, with 6 bases sitting between them.

The rearrangement joins TRBV18 to TRBJ1-2, with D unclear. V dropped 3 bases and J dropped 6 bases, with 11 bases sitting between them. This CDR3 is 13 amino acids long. From germline, CDR1 is KGHSH and CDR2 LQKENI. The CDR3 DNA follows: TGTGCCAGCTCACCTGTAAAGCTCGATGGCTACACCTTC. Protein product: CASSPVKLDGYTF.

V gene TRBV28 combines with J gene TRBJ2-1; TRBD2 matches at 9 bases. Looked up from germline, CDR1 is MDHEN and CDR2 is SYDVKM. The trim removed 6 bases at V and 5 bases at J, leaving 8 bases unmatched. The CDR3 spans 15 residues. CDR3 sequence reads: CASRQGLAYNNEQFF. In nucleotides, the CDR3 is TGTGCCAGCAGACAGGGACTAGCATATAACAATGAGCAGTTCTTC.

The J gene is TRBJ2-1, the V gene TRBV4-2, with 8 bases identical to TRBD2. This CDR3 contains 14 residues. The V segment lost 4 bases and the J segment 7 bases; nucleotides outside the gene matches: 6. The germline gives CDR1 LGHNA, CDR2 YNFKEQ. CDR3 DNA sequence: TGTGCCAGCAGCCCGAGGACTAGCTTGAATGAGCAGTTCTTC. It is translated as CASSPRTSLNEQFF.

The chain recombines TRBV28 with TRBJ2-5; 9 bases fit TRBD2. The V and J ends lost 10 bases and 3 bases, in that order; junction bases with no gene match: 9. The CDR3 sequence is 14 residues long. Germline values: CDR1 MDHEN, CDR2 SYDVKM. CDR3 nucleotides: TGTGCCACCACTTTGACTAGCGGAGAAGAGACCCAGTACTTC. It translates to CATTLTSGEETQYF.

CDR3 bases: TGTGCCAGCAGTTCCCGGGACAACTCCTACGAGCAGTACTTC. Its translation is CASSSRDNSYEQYF. The chain employs TRBV27 and TRBJ2-7; D may be TRBD1 (6 bases). The CDR3 has 14 amino acids. Germline V gene data show CDR1 as MNHEY and CDR2 as SMNVEV (reference sequence). V lost 4 bases, J lost 0 bases, and 10 bases lay in between.

A word on this clone: Mismatch with germline at one junction end may stem from a read error. This chain connects TRBV5-1 to TRBJ2-7; D is undetermined. This CDR3 region has 12 residues. Germline V gene lookup returns CDR1 SGHRS and CDR2 YFSETQ. The CDR3 region has the DNA TGCGCCAGCAGACGTGGGCTTGGCGAGCAGTCCTTC. As protein: CASRRGLGEQSF.

The V gene is TRBV4-3, the J gene TRBJ2-3; a possible D gene is TRBD1 (7 bases). CDR3 length: 16 amino acids. V was cut by 0 bases and J by 5 bases, with 15 bases left in between. Germline V gives CDR1 LGHNA, CDR2 YSLEER. CDR3 protein: CASSQDSGRGVDTQYF. The CDR3 region has the DNA TGCGCCAGCAGCCAAGATTCCGGCAGGGGGGTAGATACGCAGTATTTT.

The chain has TRBV28 and TRBJ2-2; a weak D match, TRBD2 (6 bases). With 5 bases removed from V and 1 base from J, the gap between germline ends came to 11 bases. Germline CDR1 is MDHEN and CDR2 is SYDVKM. The CDR3 totals 15 residues. The CDR3 here is CASSRRLGNTGELFF. CDR3 DNA: TGTGCCAGCAGTCGAAGACTAGGGAACACCGGGGAGCTGTTTTTT.

The CDR3 DNA sequence: TGTGCCAGCAGCTTAAATTTGGGTACAGGGCTAGCGGGAGAGGAGCAAGAGACCCAGTACTTC. Its translation is CASSLNLGTGLAGEEQETQYF. This chain connects TRBV28 to TRBJ2-5, with 10 bases that match TRBD2. The CDR3 consists of 21 residues. Germline CDR1 and CDR2: MDHEN and SYDVKM. Trimming took 6 bases from V and 2 from J; bases not matched to a gene: 24.

The rearrangement links TRBV6-5 to TRBJ1-1; D gene ambiguous. The CDR3 runs 16 residues. Germline CDR1 MNHEY, CDR2 SVGAGI. The V end lost 0 bases, the J end lost 1 base, and 12 bases lay between the germline ends. CDR3 amino acids: CASSYSIGLGNTEAFF. The CDR3 DNA is TGTGCCAGCAGTTACTCGATAGGACTGGGGAACACTGAAGCTTTCTTT.